This T cell receptor beta chain derives from a study of T cell repertoires in cytomegalovirus infection. A single record per CDR3 protein comes from TCRdb applying MiXCR to the reads. Altogether 200,000 to 300,000 distinct CDR3 sequences are present, 6.5% being singletons, with the ten largest covering about 6.5%. Trimming left V 1 base short and J 6 bases short, with 15 bases between. This CDR3 contains 15 residues. Germline V gene lookup returns CDR1 SGHAT and CDR2 FQNNGV. There are many counts of this clonotype. This receptor was identified in a human donor in good health (CMV status not recorded). Some clones in this sample may be carry-over from other donors' samples. The chain joins TRBV11-2 to TRBJ2-5; D gene ambiguous. The sequenced sample was PBMCs. CDR3 protein: CASSLGGPRRKTQYF. CDR3 sequence (DNA): TGTGCCAGCAGCTTAGGGGGTCCCCGACGGAAGACCCAGTACTTC.